This record concerns one T cell receptor (beta chain) sequence. The data belong to a study of blood T cell repertoires in COVID-19. About the study: Sites across the United States, Italy and Spain contributed samples from acute and convalescent COVID-19.

For recovered donors of Cohort 3, there were two negative PCRs, clearance, or symptom resolution. Trimming took off 4 bases at V and 0 bases at J, with 15 bases between the two ends. Germline V gene sequence: CDR1 SGHNT, CDR2 YENEEA. The CDR3 has 16 residues. Per the study methods: The assay estimated nucleated cells by amplifying reference gene primers. Sequencing was performed with immunoSEQ multiplex PCR; in TCRdb, only in-frame clones are kept and a portion is missing. D and trimming were read from the DNA, whereas the V and J calls and clone size are those reported in that table. The sample comprises about 480,000 clones, around nine tenths of which are singletons, and roughly 1.9% rests with the top ten.

Sequencing was performed on PBMCs or T cells enriched from blood (not recorded which). The chain recombines TRBV11-3 with TRBJ1-1; tentatively, D is TRBD1 (5 bases). The receptor's source is a woman aged 40-49 years who had recovered from COVID-19. DNA of the CDR3: TGTGCCAGCAGCTCCCCGGGGGAAGGTATGAACACTGAAGCTTTCTTT. Translated, it gives CASSSPGEGMNTEAFF. Combining the CDR3 with reference TRBV11-3 and TRBJ1-1 gives the whole variable domain EAGVVQSPRYKIIEKKQPVAFWCNPISGHNTLYWYLQNLGQGPELLIRYENEEAVDDSQLPKDRFSAERLKGVDSTLKIQPAELGDSAVYLCASSSPGEGMNTEAFFGQGTRLTVV.